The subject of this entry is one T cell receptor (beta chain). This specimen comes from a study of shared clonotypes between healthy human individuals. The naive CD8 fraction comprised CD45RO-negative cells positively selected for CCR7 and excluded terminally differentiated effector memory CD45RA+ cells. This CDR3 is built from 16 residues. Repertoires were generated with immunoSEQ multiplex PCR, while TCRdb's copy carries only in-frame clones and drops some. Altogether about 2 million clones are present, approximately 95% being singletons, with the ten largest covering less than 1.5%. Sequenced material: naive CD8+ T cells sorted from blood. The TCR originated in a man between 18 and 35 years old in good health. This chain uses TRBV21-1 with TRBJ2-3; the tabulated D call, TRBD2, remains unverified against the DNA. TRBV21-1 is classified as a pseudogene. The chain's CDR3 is CASSINSGASTDTQYF. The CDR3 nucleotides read TGTGCCAGCAGCATTAATAGCGGGGCAAGCACAGATACGCAGTATTTT.